Listed here are 30 T cell receptor beta chains from one sample, sequenced in a study of cytomegalovirus exposure and HLA in healthy donors. Primers: 60 Vbeta forward and 13 Jbeta reverse. Profiled with immunoSEQ multiplex PCR; TCRdb holds only in-frame clones, not every one. The sample consists of some 44,000 clones, about nine tenths of them appearing once. Specimen: PBMCs. These receptor sequences come from a woman aged 40 to 50 in good health and CMV-seropositive.

The chain has TRBV5-1 and TRBJ2-3; TRBD2 might be the D (6 bases). Germline V gives CDR1 SGHRS, CDR2 YFSETQ. The CDR3 runs 15 residues. V lost 6 bases and J lost 2, with 16 bases in between. CDR3 sequence (DNA): TGCGCCAGCACACTCGGGGGACTGACCACAGATACGCAGTATTTT. It specifies CASTLGGLTTDTQYF.

V gene TRBV11-2 combines with J gene TRBJ1-3; D perhaps matches TRBD1 (5 bases). The germline V gene has CDR1 SGHAT and CDR2 FQNNGV. The CDR3 loop spans 16 amino acids. Trimming left V 5 bases short and J 0 bases short, with 14 bases between. CDR3 coding DNA: TGTGCCAGCAGCACGATTAGGAGGGGCTCTGGAAACACCATATATTTT. Translation gives CASSTIRRGSGNTIYF.

The rearrangement uses TRBV5-1 and TRBJ2-2; D uncertain. V was trimmed by 0 bases and J by 1 base, leaving 7 bases between them. CDR3 length equals 15 residues. Germline V gene sequence: CDR1 SGHRS, CDR2 YFSETQ. The CDR3 loop reads CASSLASGNTGELFF. The CDR3 DNA reads as TGCGCCAGCAGCTTGGCGTCGGGGAACACCGGGGAGCTGTTTTTT.

This CDR3 reads CAIVAWTSGRGSQETQYF. The CDR3 DNA reads as TGTGCCATCGTAGCCTGGACGAGCGGTAGAGGGAGTCAAGAGACCCAGTACTTC. This chain connects TRBV14 to TRBJ2-5; possible D gene TRBD2, 5 bases. This CDR3 comprises 18 residues. Germline values: CDR1 SGHDN, CDR2 FVKESK. The V and J ends lost 10 bases and 2 bases respectively, with 29 bases between them.

V and J are TRBV18 and TRBJ2-4; D gene uncertain. CDR1 and CDR2 from the germline V gene are KGHSH and LQKENI. The CDR3 contains 16 residues. Trimming pared 5 bases from V and 1 base from J, leaving 15 bases between. The CDR3, as DNA: TGTGCCAGCTCAGGTTCGCGGATTGGTGCCAAAAACATTCAGTACTTC. This translates into CASSGSRIGAKNIQYF.

The chain uses TRBV15 and TRBJ2-7; TRBD1 aligns across 8 bases. The V gene end was trimmed by 5 bases and the J gene end by 6 bases; junction bases not matched to a gene: 6. Germline values: CDR1 LNHNV, CDR2 YYDKDF (reference sequence). The CDR3 contains 13 residues. The DNA of the CDR3 is TGTGCCACCAGCCTGGACAGGGTAGGCGAGCAGTACTTC. Protein: CATSLDRVGEQYF.

V and J are TRBV18 and TRBJ2-7; TRBD2 aligns across 13 bases. CDR1 is KGHSH, CDR2 LQKENI, per germline. With V trimmed by 3 bases and J by 0 bases, 5 bases remained unmatched. CDR3 length: 17 amino acids. This chain's CDR3 is CASSPILAGGSSYEQYF. In DNA form, the CDR3 reads TGTGCCAGCTCACCTATACTAGCGGGAGGGAGCTCCTACGAGCAGTACTTC. Full variable domain (missing parts from reference TRBV18 and TRBJ2-7): NAGVMQNPRHLVRRRGQEARLRCSPMKGHSHVYWYRQLPEEGLKFMVYLQKENIIDESGMPKERFSAEFPKEGPSILRIQQVVRGDSAAYFCASSPILAGGSSYEQYFGPGTRLTVT.

With regard to this clone: At one boundary the junction diverges from the germline segment, which might be a read error. The genes are TRBV7-9 and TRBJ2-7; D possibly corresponds to TRBD1 (6 bases). Germline CDR1 and CDR2: SEHNR and FQNEAQ (reference sequence). The CDR3 contains 16 residues. The CDR3 spells CSSSLGLGHTGWEQYF. In DNA, the CDR3 is TGTTCCAGCAGCTTAGGCTTGGGACACACGGGATGGGAGCAGTACTTC.

The sample holds one count of this clone. DNA for the CDR3: TGTGCCAGTGTGGCGGGGGGCCAAGCGAACACCGGGGAGCTGTTTTTT. It translates to CASVAGGQANTGELFF. The chain combines TRBV2 with TRBJ2-2, with TRBD2 matching over 8 bases. This CDR3 has 16 amino acids. J lost 0 bases, V lost 9 bases, and 9 bases had no gene match. Germline lookup yields CDR1 SNHLY and CDR2 FYNNEI.

V and J are TRBV2 and TRBJ1-6, with 7 bases lining up with TRBD1. The V segment lost 7 bases and the J segment 7 bases; nucleotides outside the gene matches: 19. The CDR3 contains 18 residues. Looked up from germline, CDR1 is SNHLY and CDR2 is FYNNEI. CDR3 residues: CASKSTPIGTALNSPLHF. The CDR3 bases are TGTGCCAGCAAATCGACCCCTATCGGGACAGCGTTAAATTCACCCCTCCACTTT.

The chain joins TRBV28 to TRBJ1-2; D gene uncertain. Germline CDR1 and CDR2: MDHEN and SYDVKM. V was cut by 8 bases and J by 4 bases, with 23 bases left in between. The CDR3 spans 16 residues. The CDR3 reads CASQPAASTAFYGYTF. CDR3 bases: TGTGCCAGCCAACCAGCGGCCTCAACAGCCTTCTATGGCTACACCTTC.

This rearrangement joins TRBV14 to TRBJ2-7, with a possible D match to TRBD2 (6 bases). The CDR3 is 15 residues long. Germline CDR1 and CDR2: SGHDN and FVKESK. The V gene lost 1 base and the J gene lost 3 bases, with 13 bases spanning the gap. In nucleotides, the CDR3 is TGTGCCAGCAGCCAAGGGAGGGGTAGAGGCTACGAGCAGTACTTC. Protein sequence: CASSQGRGRGYEQYF.

This chain links TRBV14 with TRBJ1-1, with TRBD1 matching 10 bases. Losses at the gene ends were 3 bases for V and 10 bases for J; bases not matched to a gene: 11. Per germline, CDR1 SGHDN and CDR2 FVKESK. CDR3 length: 15 residues. Written as DNA, the CDR3 is TGTGCCAGCAGCCACCGACAGGGGGCGTTACAAGGAGCTTTCTTT. Residues: CASSHRQGALQGAFF.

V usage is TRBV14 and J usage is TRBJ1-3; D uncertain. V dropped 2 bases and J dropped 3 bases, with 11 bases sitting between them. Germline V gene sequence: CDR1 SGHDN, CDR2 FVKESK. This CDR3 has 15 residues. DNA of the CDR3: TGTGCCAGCAGCCAAAAACCGGGTCGTGGAAACACCATATATTTT. Translating gives CASSQKPGRGNTIYF. Using reference TRBV14 and TRBJ1-3 for the parts outside the CDR3, the full variable domain is EAGVTQFPSHSVIEKGQTVTLRCDPISGHDNLYWYRRVMGKEIKFLLHFVKESKQDESGMPNNRFLAERTGGTYSTLKVQPAELEDSGVYFCASSQKPGRGNTIYFGEGSWLTVV.

The V gene is TRBV7-9, the J gene TRBJ2-3, with 11 bases matching TRBD2. CDR3 size: 14 residues. Germline V lookup: CDR1 SEHNR, CDR2 FQNEAQ (reference sequence). V shed 5 bases, J shed 4 bases, and the junction held 2 bases outside the gene matches. CDR3 nucleotides: TGTGCCAGCAGCAAACTAGCGGGAGCAGATACGCAGTATTTT. It yields the protein CASSKLAGADTQYF.

J is TRBJ2-5 and V is TRBV5-1, with TRBD2 matching over 15 bases. V lost 1 base to trimming and J lost 5 bases; unmatched junction nucleotides: 6. The CDR3 consists of 17 residues. Germline CDR1 and CDR2: SGHRS and YFSETQ. The CDR3 nucleotides read TGCGCCAGCAGCTTGAGGACTAGCGGGGGGGCCTTGGAGACCCAGTACTTC. Amino acid sequence: CASSLRTSGGALETQYF.

The CDR3 loop is CASRRTPNTEAFF. For the CDR3, the DNA is TGTGCCAGTAGGAGGACACCGAACACTGAAGCTTTCTTT. The chain combines TRBV19 with TRBJ1-1, with a tentative D call TRBD1 (5 bases). CDR1 LNHDA and CDR2 SQIVND come from the germline V gene (reference sequence). Trimming took 6 bases from V and 1 from J, leaving 9 bases between them. CDR3 length: 13 residues.

This chain joins TRBV14 and TRBJ2-2; D uncertain. This CDR3 is built from 14 residues. Germline values: CDR1 SGHDN, CDR2 FVKESK. The V end lost 6 bases, the J end lost 1 base, and 9 bases lay between the germline ends. CDR3 residues: CASRAGGNTGELFF. The DNA for the CDR3 is TGTGCCAGCAGAGCTGGCGGGAACACCGGGGAGCTGTTTTTT.

The J gene is TRBJ2-1, the V gene TRBV7-6, with TRBD2 as a possible D gene (7 bases). Deletions cut 5 bases from V and 5 bases from J, with 16 bases between. The germline gives CDR1 SGHVS, CDR2 FNYEAQ. The CDR3 sequence is 15 residues long. The CDR3 protein is CASSPPGGGHNEQFF. The CDR3 nucleotides read TGTGCCAGCAGCCCCCCGGGGGGCGGCCACAATGAGCAGTTCTTC. The entire variable domain, with the rest obtained from reference TRBV7-6 and TRBJ2-1, is as follows: GAGVSQSPRYKVTKRGQDVALRCDPISGHVSLYWYRQALGQGPEFLTYFNYEAQQDKSGLPNDRFSAERPEGSISTLTIQRTEQRDSAMYRCASSPPGGGHNEQFFGPGTRLTVL.

The rearrangement joins TRBV7-2 to TRBJ2-1, with D tentatively TRBD1 (6 bases). Trimming removed 1 base at V and 3 bases at J, with 10 bases between. The germline CDR1 and CDR2 sequences are SGHTA and FQGNSA. The CDR3 has 15 residues. The CDR3 protein is CASSLGRRGYNEQFF. For the CDR3, the DNA is TGTGCCAGCAGCTTAGGTCGCAGGGGCTACAATGAGCAGTTCTTC. The entire variable domain, with the rest obtained from reference TRBV7-2 and TRBJ2-1, is as follows: GAGVSQSPSNKVTEKGKDVELRCDPISGHTALYWYRQSLGQGLEFLIYFQGNSAPDKSGLPSDRFSAERTGGSVSTLTIQRTQQEDSAVYLCASSLGRRGYNEQFFGPGTRLTVL.

The chain is built from TRBV15 and TRBJ2-6; D is perhaps TRBD1 (6 bases). CDR3 size: 17 residues. The V gene's germline CDR1 is LNHNV and CDR2 YYDKDF (reference sequence). Trimming removed 9 bases at V and 2 bases at J, with 20 bases between. The CDR3 reads CATNPGDGLAGANVLTF. In DNA form, the CDR3 reads TGTGCCACGAATCCAGGGGACGGGCTGGCTGGGGCCAACGTCCTGACTTTC.

The gene calls are TRBV30 and TRBJ1-5; D is possibly TRBD1 (5 bases). CDR3 length: 15 amino acids. V lost 2 bases and J lost 0, with 11 bases in between. The germline CDR1 and CDR2 sequences are GTSNPN and SVGIG (reference sequence). CDR3 in amino acids: CAWSTLGLSNQPQHF. The CDR3 coding sequence is TGTGCCTGGAGTACCTTGGGGCTTAGCAATCAGCCCCAGCATTTT.

This chain uses TRBV6-5 with TRBJ2-7, with 7 nucleotides matching TRBD1. The junction had 6 bases not matched to a gene; V was cut back by 0 bases and J by 4 bases. The germline gives CDR1 MNHEY, CDR2 SVGAGI. CDR3 length: 15 residues. The CDR3 is CASSYSWDRFYEQYF. The CDR3 DNA is TGTGCCAGCAGTTACTCGTGGGACAGATTTTACGAGCAGTACTTC.

A single count supports this clone. The J gene is TRBJ1-2, the V gene TRBV6-5; D may be TRBD1 (6 bases). The V end lost 5 bases, the J end lost 7 bases, and 14 bases lay between the germline ends. This CDR3 comprises 13 residues. Germline CDR1 MNHEY, CDR2 SVGAGI. The CDR3 loop is CASSGAGVRGYTF. DNA of the CDR3: TGTGCCAGCAGTGGGGCAGGGGTTCGTGGCTACACCTTC.

The rearrangement joins TRBV5-1 to TRBJ2-2; 8 bases match TRBD2. With 0 bases clipped from V and 6 bases from J, the junction kept 1 base outside the gene matches. Germline V gene lookup returns CDR1 SGHRS and CDR2 YFSETQ. This CDR3 comprises 14 residues. This chain's CDR3 is CASSLAGGPGELFF. The CDR3 coding sequence is TGCGCCAGCAGCTTGGCGGGGGGGCCCGGGGAGCTGTTTTTT.

V and J are TRBV7-2 and TRBJ2-3; the D is unclear. Per germline, CDR1 SGHTA and CDR2 FQGNSA. V was pared by 3 bases and J by 5 bases, with 21 bases between. This CDR3 has 17 amino acids. The CDR3 coding sequence is TGTGCCAGCAGCTTCCAGACCACCTCAACGGGTGGAGATACGCAGTATTTT. Residues: CASSFQTTSTGGDTQYF.

This sequence joins TRBV5-1 and TRBJ1-4; D may be TRBD1 (5 bases). CDR1 and CDR2 from the germline V gene are SGHRS and YFSETQ. The CDR3 spans 14 residues. V was trimmed by 4 bases and J by 7 bases, leaving 14 bases between them. In DNA, the CDR3 is TGCGCCAGCAGCGGCGGGGGGGTAGGTGAAAAACTGTTTTTT. Translated, it gives CASSGGGVGEKLFF.

V gene TRBV5-1 combines with J gene TRBJ2-3; no clear D. The V gene lost 6 bases and the J gene lost 2 bases, with 7 bases spanning the gap. The CDR3 consists of 12 residues. The germline CDR1 and CDR2 sequences are SGHRS and YFSETQ. CDR3 nucleotide sequence: TGCGCCAGCAACTCTAACACAGATACGCAGTATTTT. Its translation: CASNSNTDTQYF.

This chain uses TRBV7-2 with TRBJ2-7, with 8 nucleotides matching TRBD2. Germline V CDR1 and CDR2: SGHTA, FQGNSA. J lost 3 bases, V lost 2 bases, and 6 bases had no gene match. The CDR3 runs 15 residues. CDR3 bases: TGTGCCAGCAGCTTACGTACGGGAGGGGACTACGAGCAGTACTTC. Its translation is CASSLRTGGDYEQYF.

The rearrangement links TRBV27 to TRBJ2-3; 7 bases map to TRBD2. The CDR3 length is 15 residues. V lost 7 bases, J lost 1 base, and 8 bases stayed unmatched. Germline CDR1 is MNHEY and CDR2 is SMNVEV (reference sequence). CDR3 nucleotide sequence: TGTGCCAGCACCAAGAGCGGGACCGGCACAGATACGCAGTATTTT. Residues: CASTKSGTGTDTQYF.